The 32 T cell receptor beta chains in this list originate from one sample, sequenced in a study of T cell clones after liver transplantation. Sequenced by immunoSEQ multiplex PCR; TCRdb stores in-frame clones only, minus some. This sample has around 100,000 clones, with 82% found just once. Sequencing used CD4+ T cells from blood, obtained before liver transplant. The source of these receptors is a human donor who received a liver transplant.

This chain connects TRBV18 to TRBJ1-6; D is ambiguous. The CDR3 consists of 14 residues. Germline lookup yields CDR1 KGHSH and CDR2 LQKENI. V was shortened by 5 bases and J by 7 bases, with 12 bases between the two germline ends. CDR3 sequence: CASSVSAQNSPLHF. Here the CDR3 DNA reads TGTGCCAGCTCAGTCTCGGCCCAGAATTCACCCCTCCACTTT. The whole variable domain, filled in from reference TRBV18 and TRBJ1-6, reads NAGVMQNPRHLVRRRGQEARLRCSPMKGHSHVYWYRQLPEEGLKFMVYLQKENIIDESGMPKERFSAEFPKEGPSILRIQQVVRGDSAAYFCASSVSAQNSPLHFGNGTRLTVT.

The chain carries TRBV18 and TRBJ1-5; D ambiguous. CDR3 length: 13 amino acids. Trimming stripped 3 bases from V and 6 bases from J, with 9 bases between. The germline V gene encodes CDR1 KGHSH and CDR2 LQKENI. In nucleotides, the CDR3 is TGTGCCAGCTCACCTCCTTATCGTCAGCCCCAGCATTTT. Translated, it gives CASSPPYRQPQHF.

The chain's CDR3 is CASSIAGAGADTQYF. The CDR3 nucleotides are TGTGCCAGTAGTATAGCAGGGGCCGGAGCAGATACGCAGTATTTT. J is TRBJ2-3 and V is TRBV19, with a weak D call TRBD1 (6 bases). This CDR3 is built from 15 residues. V gave up 1 base and J gave up 4 bases, with 12 bases separating them. Germline V gene data show CDR1 as LNHDA and CDR2 as SQIVND (reference sequence). The whole variable domain, remainder taken from reference TRBV19 and TRBJ2-3, is DGGITQSPKYLFRKEGQNVTLSCEQNLNHDAMYWYRQDPGQGLRLIYYSQIVNDFQKGDIAEGYSVSREKKESFPLTVTSAQKNPTAFYLCASSIAGAGADTQYFGPGTRLTVL.

Here the CDR3 DNA reads TGTGCCAGCAGCTTTGCCTTTCCCGGGACAGCCTATTCCTACGAGCAGTACTTC. Protein product: CASSFAFPGTAYSYEQYF. V and J are TRBV7-9 and TRBJ2-7; the match to TRBD1 covers 7 bases. This CDR3 is built from 18 residues. Germline CDR1 SEHNR, CDR2 FQNEAQ (reference sequence). The V and J ends lost 3 bases and 1 base, in that order; junction bases with no gene match: 15.

This chain links TRBV10-3 with TRBJ2-2; D is unclear. The V end lost 4 bases, the J end lost 9 bases, and 9 bases lay between the germline ends. This CDR3 region has 12 residues. Looked up from germline, CDR1 is ENHRY and CDR2 is SYGVKD. In DNA form, the CDR3 reads TGTGCCATCAGTGTAAACGGACGGGAGCTGTTTTTT. Its protein is CAISVNGRELFF.

This chain links TRBV2 with TRBJ2-4; D ambiguous. V was cut by 6 bases and J by 4 bases, with 10 bases left in between. This CDR3 is 13 amino acids long. CDR1 and CDR2 from the germline V gene are SNHLY and FYNNEI. The CDR3, as DNA: TGTGCCAGCAGCCCCTACTCTAAAAACATTCAGTACTTC. This gives the protein CASSPYSKNIQYF. Looking up the rest from reference TRBV2 and TRBJ2-4 gives the full variable domain: EPEVTQTPSHQVTQMGQEVILRCVPISNHLYFYWYRQILGQKVEFLVSFYNNEISEKSEIFDDQFSVERPDGSNFTLKIRSTKLEDSAMYFCASSPYSKNIQYFGAGTRLSVL.

This rearrangement joins TRBV27 to TRBJ2-3; perhaps TRBD1 as D (5 bases). Germline loops: CDR1 MNHEY, CDR2 SMNVEV (reference sequence). The V end lost 3 bases, the J end lost 2 bases, and 21 bases lay between the germline ends. The CDR3 has 18 residues. The CDR3 sequence: CASSFKPRRQTNTDTQYF. CDR3 bases: TGTGCCAGCAGTTTCAAGCCCCGTCGACAGACGAACACAGATACGCAGTATTTT.

The J gene is TRBJ2-1, the V gene TRBV7-8; the D gene is possibly TRBD2 (6 bases). CDR1 SGHVS and CDR2 FQNEAQ come from the germline V gene. V gave up 4 bases and J gave up 1 base, with 20 bases separating them. The CDR3 sequence is 18 residues long. Written as DNA, the CDR3 is TGTGCCAGCAGCTGGCAGGTTGGTGCGGGACTGTCCTACAATGAGCAGTTCTTC. This encodes CASSWQVGAGLSYNEQFF.

The chain links TRBV5-5 to TRBJ1-3, with D perhaps TRBD1 (5 bases). Germline-derived CDR1 and CDR2 are SGHKS and YYEKEE (reference sequence). Deletions cut 4 bases from V and 7 bases from J, with 18 bases between. The CDR3 runs to 15 residues. This CDR3 is CASSPSTVGANTIYF. Here the CDR3 DNA reads TGTGCCAGCAGCCCCTCGACAGTTGGCGCGAACACCATATATTTT.

The CDR3: CASSRPWGEQYF. In nucleotides, the CDR3 is TGTGCCAGCAGTCGACCCTGGGGTGAGCAGTACTTC. The genes are TRBV6-1 and TRBJ2-7; D not certain. Germline assignment: CDR1 MNHNS and CDR2 SASEGT. The CDR3 loop spans 12 amino acids. V lost 5 bases to trimming and J lost 7 bases, with 12 bases between them.

This clone was seen only once. This sequence joins TRBV7-2 and TRBJ1-3, with D perhaps matching TRBD1 (5 bases). The CDR3 spans 18 residues. Germline CDR1 reads SGHTA; CDR2 reads FQGNSA. The V end was cut by 5 bases, the J end by 0 bases, with 20 bases between. The CDR3 loop reads CASSPLGTYAGSGNTIYF. DNA for the CDR3: TGTGCCAGCAGCCCATTGGGGACGTACGCAGGCTCTGGAAACACCATATATTTT.

V is TRBV28 and J is TRBJ2-1; D gene unclear. Germline V gene data show CDR1 as MDHEN and CDR2 as SYDVKM. Trimming left V 6 bases short and J 7 bases short, with 16 bases between. The CDR3 covers 14 residues. In DNA, the CDR3 is TGTGCCAGCAGCCCCCCTGGGGAACGGAATGAGCAGTTCTTC. Translated: CASSPPGERNEQFF.

This sequence joins TRBV7-3 and TRBJ2-3; perhaps TRBD1 as D (6 bases). The V gene lost 5 bases and the J gene lost 6 bases, with 9 bases spanning the gap. From germline, CDR1 is SGHTA and CDR2 FQGTGA. The CDR3 contains 12 residues. CDR3 amino acids: CASSPRGDTQYF. CDR3 coding DNA: TGTGCCAGCAGCCCGAGGGGGGATACGCAGTATTTT.

This chain connects TRBV5-1 to TRBJ2-3, with 8 bases fitting TRBD2. The length of the CDR3 is 15 residues. CDR1 and CDR2 (germline): SGHRS, YFSETQ. The V and J ends lost 2 bases and 2 bases, in that order; junction bases with no gene match: 4. CDR3 residues: CASSFGGEHTDTQYF. Written as DNA, the CDR3 is TGCGCCAGCAGCTTCGGGGGGGAACACACAGATACGCAGTATTTT.

V gene TRBV4-2 combines with J gene TRBJ2-1; D ambiguous. The CDR3 has 15 amino acids. V was pared by 0 bases and J by 1 base, with 7 bases between. CDR1 LGHNA and CDR2 YNFKEQ come from the germline V gene. CDR3 amino acids: CASSQESASYNEQFF. The CDR3 region has the DNA TGTGCCAGCAGCCAAGAATCGGCGTCCTACAATGAGCAGTTCTTC.

This chain joins TRBV5-1 and TRBJ2-7, with 8 bases lining up with TRBD2. V was clipped by 3 bases and J by 5 bases; unmatched bases: 10. This CDR3 has 15 residues. Germline V gene lookup returns CDR1 SGHRS and CDR2 YFSETQ. The CDR3 region has the DNA TGCGCCAGCAGCTGGACTTCAGCGGGAGCTCACGAGCAGTACTTC. Amino acid sequence: CASSWTSAGAHEQYF.

This clone was recorded a few times. The chain combines TRBV6-5 with TRBJ2-7, with 7 bases matching TRBD1. CDR1 MNHEY and CDR2 SVGAGI come from the germline V gene. This CDR3 is 12 amino acids long. V dropped 5 bases and J dropped 8; count of bases not matched to a gene: 6. CDR3 DNA: TGTGCCAGCAGTCGACAGGGTACTCAGCAGTACTTC. Its translation: CASSRQGTQQYF.

This clone was found a few times. The J gene is TRBJ1-5, the V gene TRBV2; tentatively, D is TRBD1 (5 bases). The germline V and J ends were trimmed by 2 bases and 11 bases, with 13 bases remaining between them. Per germline, CDR1 SNHLY and CDR2 FYNNEI. The CDR3 is 13 amino acids. The CDR3 loop reads CASSEKAGLAQHF. Here the CDR3 DNA reads TGTGCCAGCAGTGAAAAGGCAGGGCTCGCCCAGCATTTT.

This clone was observed a single time. V and J are TRBV9 and TRBJ1-3, with D tentatively TRBD1 (6 bases). Deletions cut 0 bases from V and 4 bases from J, with 14 bases between. This CDR3 comprises 16 residues. CDR1 is SGDLS and CDR2 is YYNGEE in the germline V gene. CDR3 loop: CASSVDQGLGGNTIYF. The DNA of the CDR3 is TGTGCCAGCAGCGTAGATCAGGGGCTGGGGGGAAACACCATATATTTT.

This clone was counted ten times or more. The chain recombines TRBV15 with TRBJ1-4; D gene uncertain. Trimming stripped 8 bases from V and 13 bases from J, with 14 bases between. This CDR3 is 11 amino acids long. Germline CDR1 LNHNV, CDR2 YYDKDF (reference sequence). In DNA, the CDR3 is TGTGCCACCTCCAACCCAGGCCGACTGTTTTTT. Translated: CATSNPGRLFF.

This clone has a handful of counts. The chain recombines TRBV7-9 with TRBJ2-2, with 9 bases lining up with TRBD1. This CDR3 region has 13 residues. Germline V gene data show CDR1 as SEHNR and CDR2 as FQNEAQ (reference sequence). The V segment lost 9 bases and the J segment 1 base; nucleotides outside the gene matches: 0. The CDR3 nucleotides read TGTGCCAGGGACAGGGGGAACACCGGGGAGCTGTTTTTT. Translated: CARDRGNTGELFF. Using reference TRBV7-9 and TRBJ2-2 for the parts outside the CDR3, the full variable domain is DTGVSQNPRHKITKRGQNVTFRCDPISEHNRLYWYRQTLGQGPEFLTYFQNEAQLEKSRLLSDRFSAERPKGSFSTLEIQRTEQGDSAMYLCARDRGNTGELFFGEGSRLTVL.

V and J are TRBV5-1 and TRBJ1-2; tentatively, D is TRBD1 (5 bases). Trimming removed 6 bases at V and 2 bases at J, with 14 bases between. The CDR3 totals 14 residues. Germline V gene lookup returns CDR1 SGHRS and CDR2 YFSETQ. The CDR3 DNA reads TGCGCCAGCAAAATGACCCGGGGGAACTATGGCTACACCTTC. Protein: CASKMTRGNYGYTF.

The chain has TRBV27 and TRBJ2-7; D might be TRBD1 (7 bases). CDR1 and CDR2 (germline): MNHEY, SMNVEV (reference sequence). Trimming pared 8 bases from V and 6 bases from J, leaving 17 bases between. The CDR3 consists of 13 residues. CDR3 bases: TGTGCCAGCGGCCGACAGGGAGGTAGCGAGCAGTACTTC. The encoded protein is CASGRQGGSEQYF.

The V call is TRBV18, the J call TRBJ2-7, with a weak D call TRBD2 (5 bases). The CDR3 spans 14 residues. The germline V gene has CDR1 KGHSH and CDR2 LQKENI. V was trimmed by 4 bases and J by 4 bases, leaving 14 bases between them. The CDR3 loop reads CASSRPSGLYEQYF. The CDR3 coding sequence is TGTGCCAGCTCACGGCCCAGCGGCCTTTACGAGCAGTACTTC.

This clone was counted a few times. The rearrangement joins TRBV6-5 to TRBJ1-4; the D is unclear. Germline V gives CDR1 MNHEY, CDR2 SVGAGI. Trimming cost V 2 bases and J 0 bases, with 7 bases left between them. The CDR3 spans 15 residues. CDR3 amino acids: CASSYRATTNEKLFF. CDR3 nucleotide sequence: TGTGCCAGCAGTTACAGGGCTACAACTAATGAAAAACTGTTTTTT.

This chain connects TRBV7-2 to TRBJ1-4, with a tentative D call TRBD1 (6 bases). Germline V gene data show CDR1 as SGHTA and CDR2 as FQGNSA. The length of the CDR3 is 15 residues. Trimming pared 0 bases from V and 4 bases from J, leaving 9 bases between. The DNA of the CDR3 is TGTGCCAGCAGCTTAGCCGGACAGAATAATGAAAAACTGTTTTTT. Its translation is CASSLAGQNNEKLFF. The variable domain in full, completed from reference TRBV7-2 and TRBJ1-4, reads GAGVSQSPSNKVTEKGKDVELRCDPISGHTALYWYRQSLGQGLEFLIYFQGNSAPDKSGLPSDRFSAERTGGSVSTLTIQRTQQEDSAVYLCASSLAGQNNEKLFFGSGTQLSVL.

This clone was picked up a small number of times. The rearrangement links TRBV5-1 to TRBJ1-1; D is unresolved. V shed 1 base and J shed 6 bases, with 19 bases lying between them. From germline, CDR1 is SGHRS and CDR2 YFSETQ. This CDR3 is 16 amino acids long. The DNA of the CDR3 is TGCGCCAGCAGCTTGAACCCCAGCGGCCCTGGAGCTGAAGCTTTCTTT. Translating it yields CASSLNPSGPGAEAFF.

Only one count was recorded for this clone. This chain links TRBV10-3 with TRBJ2-7, with 9 bases fitting TRBD1. The CDR3 is 15 amino acids. The trim removed 4 bases at V and 1 base at J, leaving 5 bases unmatched. Germline lookup yields CDR1 ENHRY and CDR2 SYGVKD. The CDR3 region is CAISGRDRVSYEQYF. The CDR3 region has the DNA TGTGCCATCAGTGGACGGGACAGGGTATCCTACGAGCAGTACTTC.

The genes are TRBV5-8 and TRBJ2-3; D uncertain. The CDR3 runs 15 residues. The V gene lost 4 bases and the J gene lost 0 bases, with 12 bases spanning the gap. Germline loops: CDR1 SGHTS, CDR2 YDEGEE. Written as DNA, the CDR3 is TGTGCCAGCAGCCATGGACGGATAAGCACAGATACGCAGTATTTT. Translation: CASSHGRISTDTQYF.

This clone appeared a few times. The V gene is TRBV5-1, the J gene TRBJ1-4; no clear D gene. From germline, CDR1 is SGHRS and CDR2 YFSETQ. V lost 0 bases and J lost 8, with 11 bases in between. The length of the CDR3 is 14 residues. The CDR3 region has the DNA TGCGCCAGCAGCTTGGGTGTGCTAGCAGAAAAACTGTTTTTT. It encodes CASSLGVLAEKLFF.

The genes are TRBV7-9 and TRBJ2-1; no firm D call. This CDR3 is built from 11 residues. The V gene's germline CDR1 is SEHNR and CDR2 FQNEAQ (reference sequence). V was shortened by 5 bases and J by 13 bases, with 12 bases between the two germline ends. CDR3 amino acids: CASSPTTHQFF. CDR3 in DNA: TGTGCCAGCAGCCCAACTACCCATCAGTTCTTC.

This sequence joins TRBV4-2 and TRBJ2-1; D not resolved. Trimming shortened V by 0 bases and J by 3 bases, and 12 bases separated the two germline ends. CDR1 is LGHNA and CDR2 is YNFKEQ in the germline V gene. This CDR3 contains 16 residues. The CDR3: CASSQEKTAGYNEQFF. The DNA of the CDR3 is TGTGCCAGCAGCCAAGAAAAGACCGCCGGCTACAATGAGCAGTTCTTC.